This TCR beta chain comes out of a study of cytomegalovirus exposure and HLA in healthy donors. The PCR was carried out with 60 Vbeta primers and 13 Jbeta primers. Assay: immunoSEQ multiplex PCR; the TCRdb copy retains only in-frame clones and omits some. Found here are 100,000 or so clones, more than 9.5% of them singletons; the top ten hold roughly 16%. This clone came up a few times. Its target is not known. Study findings and constraints: A later analysis linked a missense variant in DCLRE1C to the trimming of TCR beta V and J genes. Prior analysis indicated that the majority of TCR beta V segments exhibited productivity approximately 90% or approximately 30% of the time. A further, later analysis showed that HLA-associated TCR beta chains (compared with equally common others) were more clonally expanded. Rarity marked most TCR sequences, yet some public TCRs occurred in many donors.

Germline CDR1 MRHNA, CDR2 SNTAGT. The CDR3 sequence is 11 residues long. With 5 bases clipped from V and 8 bases from J, the junction kept 1 base outside the gene matches. The rearrangement joins TRBV6-4 to TRBJ1-1; 8 bases match TRBD1. The TCR sequence derives from a man between 35 and 55 years old in good health and CMV-seropositive. The sample comprised PBMCs. As DNA, the CDR3 is TGTGCCAGCAGTAACAGGGGGGAAGCTTTCTTT. Its translation is CASSNRGEAFF.